Described below is a single T cell receptor (beta chain) sequence and its context. Antigen specificity is unknown. The table came from immunoSEQ multiplex PCR; TCRdb's copy has only in-frame clones and leaves some out. The sample consists of tens of thousands of clones, 70% to 85% of them appearing once. The data were taken from a study of radiation and T cells in renal cell carcinoma. General observations from the study: From baseline, blood top tumor clonotypes peaked at 2 weeks post-radiation.

The time point: baseline pretreatment blood. Treatment meaning: 15 Gy SBRT to primary tumor, nephrectomy 4 weeks later. Radiation-treated patients gave blood at baseline, week 2 and week 4. The tumor was a clear cell renal cell carcinoma. The CDR3 loop spans 14 amino acids. J gave up 4 bases and V 7 bases, and 7 bases lay outside the gene matches. CDR1 LNHDA and CDR2 SQIVND come from the germline V gene (reference sequence). This sequence was found in a man in his sixties with renal cell carcinoma. The sequences come from blood, collected from a patient whose treatment included radiotherapy and nephrectomy. The chain couples TRBV19 to TRBJ1-2; 9 nucleotides match TRBD1. As DNA, the CDR3 is TGTGCCAGTAATTCACAGGGGGCGGTCTATGGCTACACCTTC. It encodes CASNSQGAVYGYTF.